This T cell receptor beta chain was retrieved from a study of T cell repertoires in cytomegalovirus infection. V was cut by 5 bases and J by 5 bases, with 10 bases left in between. The CDR3 runs 13 residues. From the reads, TCRdb called clonotypes with MiXCR, one entry per CDR3 protein. This table holds 650,000 to 900,000 distinct CDR3 sequences, 32% found once. To note about this clonotype: Its antigen is unidentified.

The source material was cultured CD8+ T cells from PBMCs, sampled from culture after CMV antigen stimulation. The chain couples TRBV12-3 or TRBV12-4 to TRBJ2-1; D possibly corresponds to TRBD1 (6 bases). This clonotype was obtained from a human donor in good health (CMV status not recorded). Some clones in this sample may be carry-over from other donors' samples. CDR3 nucleotide sequence: TGTGCCAGCAGTCTGGGACACAACAATGAGCAGTTCTTC. It yields the protein CASSLGHNNEQFF.